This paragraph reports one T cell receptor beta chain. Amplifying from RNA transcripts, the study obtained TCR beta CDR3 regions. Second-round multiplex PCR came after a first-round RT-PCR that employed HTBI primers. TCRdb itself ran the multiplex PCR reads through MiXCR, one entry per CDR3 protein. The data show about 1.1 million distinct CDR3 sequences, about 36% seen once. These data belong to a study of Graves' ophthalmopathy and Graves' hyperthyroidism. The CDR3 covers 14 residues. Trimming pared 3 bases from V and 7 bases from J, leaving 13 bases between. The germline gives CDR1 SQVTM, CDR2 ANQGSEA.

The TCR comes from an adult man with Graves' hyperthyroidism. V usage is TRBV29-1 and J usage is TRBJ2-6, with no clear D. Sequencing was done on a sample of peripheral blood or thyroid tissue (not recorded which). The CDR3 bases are TGCAGCGTTGATGGTCTGGGTGGTGCCAACGTCCTGACTTTC. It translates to CSVDGLGGANVLTF.